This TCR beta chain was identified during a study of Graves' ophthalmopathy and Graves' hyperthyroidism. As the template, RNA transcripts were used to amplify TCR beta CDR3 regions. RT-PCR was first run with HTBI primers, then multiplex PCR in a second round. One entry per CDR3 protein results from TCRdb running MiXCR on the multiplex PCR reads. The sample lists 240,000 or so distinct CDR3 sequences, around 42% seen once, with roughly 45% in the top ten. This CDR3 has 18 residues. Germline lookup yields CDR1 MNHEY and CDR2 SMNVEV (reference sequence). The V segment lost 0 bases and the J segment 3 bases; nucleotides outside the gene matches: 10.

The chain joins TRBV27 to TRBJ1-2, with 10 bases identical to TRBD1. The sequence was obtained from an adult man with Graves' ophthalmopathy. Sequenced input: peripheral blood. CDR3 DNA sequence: TGTGCCAGCAGTTTATCTTTCCCACGACAGGGGGCTTACTATGGCTACACCTTC. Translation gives CASSLSFPRQGAYYGYTF.